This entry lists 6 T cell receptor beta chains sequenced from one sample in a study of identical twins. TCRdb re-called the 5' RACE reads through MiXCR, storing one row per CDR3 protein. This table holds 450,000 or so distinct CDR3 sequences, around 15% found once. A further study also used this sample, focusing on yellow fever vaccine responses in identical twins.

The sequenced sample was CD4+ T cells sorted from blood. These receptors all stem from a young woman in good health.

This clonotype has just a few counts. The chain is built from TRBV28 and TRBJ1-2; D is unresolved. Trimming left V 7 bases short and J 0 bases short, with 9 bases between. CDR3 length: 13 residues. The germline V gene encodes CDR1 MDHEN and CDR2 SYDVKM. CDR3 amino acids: CASNTGTNYGYTF. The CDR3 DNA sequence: TGTGCCAGCAACACCGGGACTAACTATGGCTACACCTTC.

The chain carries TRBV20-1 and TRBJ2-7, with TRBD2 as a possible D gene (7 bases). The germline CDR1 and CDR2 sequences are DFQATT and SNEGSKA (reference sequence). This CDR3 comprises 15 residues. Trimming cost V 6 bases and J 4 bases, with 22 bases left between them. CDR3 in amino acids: CSAGGRGGFGYEQYF. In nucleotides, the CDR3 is TGCAGTGCGGGAGGGAGAGGGGGTTTCGGTTACGAGCAGTACTTC.

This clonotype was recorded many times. This CDR3 is CASSSGTGDINEQFF. Here the CDR3 DNA reads TGCGCCAGCAGCTCCGGGACAGGGGACATCAATGAGCAGTTCTTC. The chain is built from TRBV5-1 and TRBJ2-1, with 10 bases identical to TRBD1. The CDR3 sequence is 15 residues long. With V trimmed by 3 bases and J by 6 bases, 6 bases remained unmatched. Per the germline V gene, CDR1 is SGHRS and CDR2 is YFSETQ. The entire variable domain, with the rest obtained from reference TRBV5-1 and TRBJ2-1, is as follows: KAGVTQTPRYLIKTRGQQVTLSCSPISGHRSVSWYQQTPGQGLQFLFEYFSETQRNKGNFPGRFSGRQFSNSRSEMNVSTLELGDSALYLCASSSGTGDINEQFFGPGTRLTVL.

CDR3 bases: TGTGCCAGCAGCTTTTCACCGCCCGAATTGACAGGGTACTCCTACGAGCAGTACTTC. Its protein is CASSFSPPELTGYSYEQYF. This chain links TRBV11-2 with TRBJ2-7; the match to TRBD1 covers 7 bases. This CDR3 is 19 amino acids long. Germline CDR1 SGHAT, CDR2 FQNNGV. The ends lost 3 bases at V and 0 bases at J; junction bases unmatched: 17.

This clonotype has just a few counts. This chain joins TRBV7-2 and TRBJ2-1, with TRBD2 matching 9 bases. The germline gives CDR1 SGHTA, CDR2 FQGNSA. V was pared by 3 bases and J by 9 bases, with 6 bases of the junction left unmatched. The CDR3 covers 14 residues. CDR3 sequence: CASSLTSGPSEQFF. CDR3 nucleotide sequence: TGTGCCAGCAGCTTGACTAGCGGTCCCTCTGAGCAGTTCTTC.

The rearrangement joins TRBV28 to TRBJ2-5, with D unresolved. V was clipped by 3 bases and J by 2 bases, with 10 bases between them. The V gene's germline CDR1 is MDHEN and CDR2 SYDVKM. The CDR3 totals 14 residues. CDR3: CASSLQFIQETQYF. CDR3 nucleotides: TGTGCCAGCAGTTTGCAATTTATTCAAGAGACCCAGTACTTC.